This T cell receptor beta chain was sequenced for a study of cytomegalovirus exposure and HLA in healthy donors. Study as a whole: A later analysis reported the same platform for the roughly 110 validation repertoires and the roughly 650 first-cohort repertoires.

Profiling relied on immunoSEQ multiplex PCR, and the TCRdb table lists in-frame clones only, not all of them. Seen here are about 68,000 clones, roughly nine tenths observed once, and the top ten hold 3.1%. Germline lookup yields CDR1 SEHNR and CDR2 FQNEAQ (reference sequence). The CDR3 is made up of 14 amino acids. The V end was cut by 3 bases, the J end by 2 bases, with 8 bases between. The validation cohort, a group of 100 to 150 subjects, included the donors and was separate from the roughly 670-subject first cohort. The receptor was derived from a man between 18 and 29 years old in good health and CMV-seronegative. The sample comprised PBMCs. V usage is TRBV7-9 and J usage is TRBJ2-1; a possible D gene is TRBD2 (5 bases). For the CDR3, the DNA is TGTGCCAGCAGCTTCTCCGGGACCTACAATGAGCAGTTCTTC. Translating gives CASSFSGTYNEQFF.